Ten or more counts support the clone carrying this T cell receptor beta chain. Its antigen is not identified. CDR1 is SEHNR and CDR2 is FQNEAQ in the germline V gene (reference sequence). V was cut by 5 bases and J by 7 bases, with 11 bases left in between. This CDR3 comprises 12 residues. From RNA transcripts, TCR beta CDR3 regions were amplified. With the HTBI primer set, the TCR CDR3 went through a first round of RT-PCR. From the multiplex PCR reads, TCRdb called clonotypes with MiXCR, one entry per CDR3 protein. The repertoire holds 200,000 to 250,000 distinct CDR3 sequences, with about a sixth as singletons. A Clinical Activity Score of at least 3, a NOSPECS grade of at least 4 and a duration under 3 months were recorded in the ophthalmopathy patients. The data stem from a study of T cells in Graves' hyperthyroidism and ophthalmopathy. Overall study results and limits: The model made its ophthalmopathy prediction, and onset followed a median 6.5 months later.

This receptor was taken from a woman under 30 with Graves' ophthalmopathy. Sequencing was carried out using blood. This chain joins TRBV7-9 and TRBJ1-1; D call uncertain. The CDR3 sequence: CASSPMWSEAFF. CDR3 DNA sequence: TGTGCCAGCAGCCCCATGTGGAGTGAAGCTTTCTTT.